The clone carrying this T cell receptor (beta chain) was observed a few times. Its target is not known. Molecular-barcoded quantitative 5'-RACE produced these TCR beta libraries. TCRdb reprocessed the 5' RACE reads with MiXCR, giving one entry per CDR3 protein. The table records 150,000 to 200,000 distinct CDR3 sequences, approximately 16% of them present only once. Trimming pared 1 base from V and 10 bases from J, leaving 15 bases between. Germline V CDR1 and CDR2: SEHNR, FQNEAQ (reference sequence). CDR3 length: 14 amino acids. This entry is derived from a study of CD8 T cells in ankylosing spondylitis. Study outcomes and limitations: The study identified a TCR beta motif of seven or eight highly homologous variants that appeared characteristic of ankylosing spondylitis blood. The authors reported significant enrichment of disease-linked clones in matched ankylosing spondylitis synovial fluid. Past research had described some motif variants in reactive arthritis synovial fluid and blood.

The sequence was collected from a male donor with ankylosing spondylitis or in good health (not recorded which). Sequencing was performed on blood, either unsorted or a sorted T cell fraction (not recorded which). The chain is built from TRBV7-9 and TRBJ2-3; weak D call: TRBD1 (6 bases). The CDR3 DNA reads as TGTGCCAGCAGCTTAGAGAAAAGACAGGTTTCGCAGTATTTT. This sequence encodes CASSLEKRQVSQYF. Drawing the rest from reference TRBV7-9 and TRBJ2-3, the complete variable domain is DTGVSQNPRHKITKRGQNVTFRCDPISEHNRLYWYRQTLGQGPEFLTYFQNEAQLEKSRLLSDRFSAERPKGSFSTLEIQRTEQGDSAMYLCASSLEKRQVSQYFGPGTRLTVL.